This paragraph reports one TCR beta chain. As yet, its antigen is unknown. The data derive from a study of CD8+CD57+ T cells in acquired aplastic anemia. Overall study: Sorted cells (CD4+ and CD8+) yielded DNA amounts that averaged approximately 3.1 ug. General study points: Around 29 shared CD8+ CDR3s appeared highly expressed within patients' immunodominant clones.

TCR beta VDJ and CDR3 profiles were obtained from a genomic DNA template. TCRdb re-called the reads through MiXCR, storing one row per CDR3 protein. This table has roughly 80,000 distinct CDR3 sequences, less than 85% appearing once. Sequenced patients had shown CD8+CD57+ cell expansion by flow cytometry. This TCR came from a human donor with aplastic anemia. Material: sorted CD4+, CD8+, or CD8+CD57+ T cells (not recorded which) from PBMCs.

CDR3 nucleotides: TGCAGCGTTGAAGCGGCAGGGGGCACTGAAGCTTTCTTT. Translating gives CSVEAAGGTEAFF. The chain carries TRBV29-1 and TRBJ1-1, with 7 positions matching TRBD1. After removal of 1 base from V and 4 bases from J, the junction contained 3 bases not matched to a gene. From germline, CDR1 is SQVTM and CDR2 ANQGSEA. The CDR3 extends over 13 amino acids.